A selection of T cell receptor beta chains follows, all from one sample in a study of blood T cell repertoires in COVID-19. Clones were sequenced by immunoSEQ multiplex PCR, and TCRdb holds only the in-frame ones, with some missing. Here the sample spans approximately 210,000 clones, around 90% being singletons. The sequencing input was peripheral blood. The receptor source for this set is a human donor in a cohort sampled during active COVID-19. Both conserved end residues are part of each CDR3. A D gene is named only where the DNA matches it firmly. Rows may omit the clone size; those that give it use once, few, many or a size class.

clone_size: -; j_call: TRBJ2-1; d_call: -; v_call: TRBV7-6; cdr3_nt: TGTGCCAGCAGCTTAGGTTATTCGAGCTCCTACAATGAGCAGTTCTTC; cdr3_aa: CASSLGYSSSYNEQFF
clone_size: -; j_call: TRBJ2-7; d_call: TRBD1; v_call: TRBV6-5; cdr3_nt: TGTGCCAGCAGTTACGACAGGGGGCAGACCTACGAGCAGTACTTC; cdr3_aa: CASSYDRGQTYEQYF
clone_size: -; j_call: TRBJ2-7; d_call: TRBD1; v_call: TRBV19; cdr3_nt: TGTGCCAGTAGTCGAACAGGGGATAGCTCCTACGAGCAGTACTTC; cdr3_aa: CASSRTGDSSYEQYF
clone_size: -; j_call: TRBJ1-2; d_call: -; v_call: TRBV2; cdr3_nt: TGTGCCAGCAGTGAAGCGCTAGGGGTCTATGGCTACACCTTC; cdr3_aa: CASSEALGVYGYTF
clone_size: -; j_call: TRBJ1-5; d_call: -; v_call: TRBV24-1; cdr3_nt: TGTGCCACCAGTGATTCCAGGGTCCCGAATCAGCCCCAGCATTTT; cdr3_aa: CATSDSRVPNQPQHF
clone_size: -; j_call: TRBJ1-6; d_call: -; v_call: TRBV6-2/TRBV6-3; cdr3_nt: TGTGCCAGCAGTTACTCCGGGGTTGGGTCACCCCTCCACTTT; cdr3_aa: CASSYSGVGSPLHF
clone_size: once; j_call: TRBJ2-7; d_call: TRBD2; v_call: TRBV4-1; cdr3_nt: TGCGCCAGCAGCCAGGAGGGCCTAGCGGGGGTGAACGAGCAGTACTTC; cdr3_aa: CASSQEGLAGVNEQYF
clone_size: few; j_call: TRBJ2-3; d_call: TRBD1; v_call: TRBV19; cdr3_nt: TGTGCCAGTAGTACACAGGGGTCCACAGATACGCAGTATTTT; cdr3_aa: CASSTQGSTDTQYF
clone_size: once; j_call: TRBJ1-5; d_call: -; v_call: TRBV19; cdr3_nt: TGTGCCAGTAGTATCGGGGCACAGGGTTTCAATCAGCCCCAGCATTTT; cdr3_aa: CASSIGAQGFNQPQHF
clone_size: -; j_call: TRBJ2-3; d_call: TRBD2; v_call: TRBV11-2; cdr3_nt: TGTGCCAGCAGCTATGCTAGCGGGGGGAGAGATACGCAGTATTTT; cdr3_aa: CASSYASGGRDTQYF
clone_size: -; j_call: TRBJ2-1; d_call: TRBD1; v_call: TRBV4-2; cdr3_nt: TGTGCCAGCAGCCAAGATGGCCCTAGATCGACAGGGTGGAATGAGCAGTTCTTC; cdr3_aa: CASSQDGPRSTGWNEQFF
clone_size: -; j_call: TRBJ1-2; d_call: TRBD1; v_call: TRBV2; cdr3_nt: TGTGCCAGCAGTGAAGCAGGGAACAGGGGGCCCTCCGGCTACACCTTC; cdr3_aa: CASSEAGNRGPSGYTF
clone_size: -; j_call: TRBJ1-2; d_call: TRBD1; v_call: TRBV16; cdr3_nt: TGTGCCAGCAGCCAAATTGACAACAGGGGATCCCGAGGCTACACCTTC; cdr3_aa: CASSQIDNRGSRGYTF
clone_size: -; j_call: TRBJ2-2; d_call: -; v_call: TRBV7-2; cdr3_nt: TGTGCCAGCAGCTTAGTTCAGGGGCGCACCGGGGAGCTGTTTTTT; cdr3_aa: CASSLVQGRTGELFF
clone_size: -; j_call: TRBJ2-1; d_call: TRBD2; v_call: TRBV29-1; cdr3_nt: TGCAGCGTCGGCCTGAGACTAGCGGGAGGAAGCAATGAGCAGTTCTTC; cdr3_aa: CSVGLRLAGGSNEQFF
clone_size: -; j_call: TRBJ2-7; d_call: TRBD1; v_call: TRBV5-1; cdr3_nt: TGCGCCAGCAGCTTGGGGACAGGGGTGTACGAGCAGTACTTC; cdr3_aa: CASSLGTGVYEQYF
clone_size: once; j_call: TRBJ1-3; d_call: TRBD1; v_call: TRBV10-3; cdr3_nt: TGTGCCATCAGTGAGGTGGGACAGTTTGGAAACACCATATATTTT; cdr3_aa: CAISEVGQFGNTIYF
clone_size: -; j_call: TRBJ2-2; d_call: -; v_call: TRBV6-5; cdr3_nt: TGTGCCAGTCCGAAGACCGACAGAAGAGCCGGGGAGCTGTTTTTT; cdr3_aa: CASPKTDRRAGELFF
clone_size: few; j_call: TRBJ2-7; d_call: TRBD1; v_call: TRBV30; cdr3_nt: TGTGCCTGGAGTCCCAGGACAGGCGAGCAGTACTTC; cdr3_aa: CAWSPRTGEQYF
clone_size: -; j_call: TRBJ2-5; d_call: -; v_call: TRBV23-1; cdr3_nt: TGCGCCAGCAGTCAGCCCCGGGGGGCGGAGGAGACCCAGTACTTC; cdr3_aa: CASSQPRGAEETQYF
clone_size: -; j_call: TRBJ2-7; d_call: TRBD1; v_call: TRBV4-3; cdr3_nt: TGCGCCAGCAGCCAAGAGTGGGACAGACCCTACGAGCAGTACTTC; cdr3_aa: CASSQEWDRPYEQYF
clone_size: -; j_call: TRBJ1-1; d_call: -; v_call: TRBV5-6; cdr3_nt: TGTGCCAGCAGCCTAACTATAACAGGGAGTGAAGCTTTCTTT; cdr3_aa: CASSLTITGSEAFF
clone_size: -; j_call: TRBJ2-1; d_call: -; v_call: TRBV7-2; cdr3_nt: TGTGCCAGCAGCGTAGCCCCCCCCCAGAGGGAGCAGTTCTTC; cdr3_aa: CASSVAPPQREQFF
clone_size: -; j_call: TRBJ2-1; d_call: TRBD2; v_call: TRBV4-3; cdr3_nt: TGCGCCAGCAGCCCCGGGGAGGGGTGGAACAATGAGCAGTTCTTC; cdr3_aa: CASSPGEGWNNEQFF
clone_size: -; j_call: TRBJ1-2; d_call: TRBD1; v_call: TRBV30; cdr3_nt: TGTGCCTACGATACAGGGGAGGTTGGCTACACCTTC; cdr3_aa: CAYDTGEVGYTF
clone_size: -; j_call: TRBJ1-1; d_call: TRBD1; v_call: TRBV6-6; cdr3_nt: TGTGCCAGCAGTACAGCAGGGGGTCGTAGCACTGAAGCTTTCTTT; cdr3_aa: CASSTAGGRSTEAFF
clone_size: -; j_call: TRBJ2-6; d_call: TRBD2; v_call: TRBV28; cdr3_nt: TGTGCCAGCAGTTCTCTATCTAGCGGGAGGGCCTTATCGGGGGCCAACGTCCTGACTTTC; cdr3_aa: CASSSLSSGRALSGANVLTF
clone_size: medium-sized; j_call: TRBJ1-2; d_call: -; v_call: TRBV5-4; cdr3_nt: TGTGCCAGCAGCTTGGAGCAGGGGAGTAACTATGGCTACACCTTC; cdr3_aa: CASSLEQGSNYGYTF
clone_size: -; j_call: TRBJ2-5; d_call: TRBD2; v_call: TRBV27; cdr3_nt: TGTGCCAGCAGTTCCACGGGAGGCTGGGGGACCCAGTACTTC; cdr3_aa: CASSSTGGWGTQYF
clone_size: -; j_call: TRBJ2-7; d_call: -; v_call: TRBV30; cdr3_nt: TGTGCCTGGAGTGTTCAGGGCACCCACGAGCAGTACTTC; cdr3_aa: CAWSVQGTHEQYF
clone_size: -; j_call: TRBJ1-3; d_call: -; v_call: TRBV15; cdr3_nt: TGTGCCACCAGCAGAGCCGGGTCCAGATCTGGAAACACCATATATTTT; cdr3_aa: CATSRAGSRSGNTIYF
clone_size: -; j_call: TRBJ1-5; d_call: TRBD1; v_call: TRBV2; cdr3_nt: TGTGCCAGCAGTAGGGACAGTCAGCAGCCCCAGCATTTT; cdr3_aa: CASSRDSQQPQHF
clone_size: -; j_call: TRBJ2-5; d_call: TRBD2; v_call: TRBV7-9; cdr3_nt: TGTGCCAGCAGTAATACGGGACTAGCGGGAGTAAGCGAGACCCAGTACTTC; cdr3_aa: CASSNTGLAGVSETQYF
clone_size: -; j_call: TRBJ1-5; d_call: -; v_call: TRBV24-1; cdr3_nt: TGTGCCACCGGGGGGGATGATCAGCCCCAGCATTTT; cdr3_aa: CATGGDDQPQHF
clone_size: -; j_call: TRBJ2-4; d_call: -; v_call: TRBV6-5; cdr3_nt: TGTGCCAGCAGTTACGCTAGCATTCAGTACTTC; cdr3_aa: CASSYASIQYF
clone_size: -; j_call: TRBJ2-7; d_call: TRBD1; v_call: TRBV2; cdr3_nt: TGTGCCAGCAACATATTGGGACAGGGGGACGAGCAGTACTTC; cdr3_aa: CASNILGQGDEQYF
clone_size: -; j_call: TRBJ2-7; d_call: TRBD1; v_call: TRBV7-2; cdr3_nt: TGTGCCAGCAGCGTCACCGGGACAGGGGGCGCCGGAAGCTCCTACGAGCAGTACTTC; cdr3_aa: CASSVTGTGGAGSSYEQYF
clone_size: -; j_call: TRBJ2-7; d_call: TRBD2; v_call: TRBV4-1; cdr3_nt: TGCGCCAGCAGCCAAGGAGAGCGGGGCTCCTACGAGCAGTACTTC; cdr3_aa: CASSQGERGSYEQYF
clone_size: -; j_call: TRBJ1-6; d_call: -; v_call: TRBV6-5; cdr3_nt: TGTGCCAGCAGTTACGACAGTATGAATTCACCCCTCCACTTT; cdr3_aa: CASSYDSMNSPLHF
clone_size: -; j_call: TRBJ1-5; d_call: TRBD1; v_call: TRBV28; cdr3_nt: TGTGCCAGCGGCGGACAGGGGGCGTTTCAGCCCCAGCATTTT; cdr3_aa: CASGGQGAFQPQHF
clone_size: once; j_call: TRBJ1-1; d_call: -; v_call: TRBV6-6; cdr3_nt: TGTGCCAGCAGTTACCAACCACGGGTCGTGACTGAAGCTTTCTTT; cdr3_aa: CASSYQPRVVTEAFF
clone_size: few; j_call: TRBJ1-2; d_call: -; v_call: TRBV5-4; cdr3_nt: TGTGCCAGCAGCTTGGGAAGCCGTCGTAGGGGATATGGCTACACCTTC; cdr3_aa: CASSLGSRRRGYGYTF
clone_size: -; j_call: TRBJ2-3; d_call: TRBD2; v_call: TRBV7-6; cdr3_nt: TGTGCCAGCAGCTTAGATGTAGCGGGGGATTCTAGCACAGATACGCAGTATTTT; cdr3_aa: CASSLDVAGDSSTDTQYF
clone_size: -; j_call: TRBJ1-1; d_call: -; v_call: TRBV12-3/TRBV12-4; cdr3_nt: TGTGCCAGCAGTTTAGGACAGGTTGAAGCTTTCTTT; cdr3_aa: CASSLGQVEAFF
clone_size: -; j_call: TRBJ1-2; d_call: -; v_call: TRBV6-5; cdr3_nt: TGTGCCAGCGCGGGACGGACCTATGGCTACACCTTC; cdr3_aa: CASAGRTYGYTF
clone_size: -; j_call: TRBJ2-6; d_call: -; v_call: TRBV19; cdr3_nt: TGTGCCGGTAGTAGGGAGGCATCTGGGGCCAACGTCCTGACTTTC; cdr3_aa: CAGSREASGANVLTF
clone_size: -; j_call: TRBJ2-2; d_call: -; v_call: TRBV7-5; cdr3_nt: TGTGCCAGAAGCTTAGAGGCGGGACTAGCGGGGGGGCGACACCGGGGAGCTGTTTTT; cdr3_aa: CARSLEAGLAGGRHRGAVF
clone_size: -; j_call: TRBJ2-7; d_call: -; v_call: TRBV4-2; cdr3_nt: TGTGCCAGCAGCCATTTGGGCATACGGGAAAAATCCTACGAGCAGTACTTC; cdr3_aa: CASSHLGIREKSYEQYF
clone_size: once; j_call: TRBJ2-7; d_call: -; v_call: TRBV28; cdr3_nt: TGTGCCAGCAGTTCGGCGGGGGCGAGTACCTACGAGCAGTACTTC; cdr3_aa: CASSSAGASTYEQYF
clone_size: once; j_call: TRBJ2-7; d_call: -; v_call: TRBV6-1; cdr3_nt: TGTGCCAGCAGTGACAGGGGTGAGCAGTACTTC; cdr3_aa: CASSDRGEQYF
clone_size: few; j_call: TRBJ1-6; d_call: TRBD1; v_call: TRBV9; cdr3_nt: TGTGCCAGCAGCGTAGATCCCGGACAGGGGAATTCACCCCTCCACTTT; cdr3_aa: CASSVDPGQGNSPLHF
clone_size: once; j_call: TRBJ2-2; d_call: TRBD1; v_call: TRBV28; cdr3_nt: TGTGCCAGCAGTACCGACAGGGTCCGCGAAGCTGTCACCGGGGAGCTGTTTTTT; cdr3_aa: CASSTDRVREAVTGELFF
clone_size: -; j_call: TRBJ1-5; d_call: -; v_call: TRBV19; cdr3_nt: TGTGCCAGTAGTCCCTGGGGGGGAATTACGCCCCAGCATTTT; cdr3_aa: CASSPWGGITPQHF
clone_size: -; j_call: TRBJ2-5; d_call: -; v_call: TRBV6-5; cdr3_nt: TGTGCCAGCAGTCTCAGGGTAAGGGAAGAGACCCAGTACTTC; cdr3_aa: CASSLRVREETQYF
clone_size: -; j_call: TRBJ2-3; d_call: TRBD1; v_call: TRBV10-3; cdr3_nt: TGTGCCATCGCCCCGGGACAGGGAAAGAGGGTTAGCACAGATACGCAGTATTTT; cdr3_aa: CAIAPGQGKRVSTDTQYF